These T cell receptor beta chains were read from a single sample in a study of cytomegalovirus exposure and HLA in healthy donors. The protocol was immunoSEQ multiplex PCR, while the TCRdb copy is restricted to in-frame clones and leaves out a portion. The data include under 200,000 clones; the top ten clones carry 6.5%. Sequenced material: PBMCs. The receptors shown here come from a man aged 30 to 45 in good health and CMV-seronegative. Each CDR3 is given with its conserved first and last residue. D genes are given only for firm matches.

CDR3aa	v_gene	d_gene
CASSLLSRNYGYTF	TRBV19	.
CASTIGLGGNTGELFF	TRBV11-2	.
CASSPRYPSGQETQYF	TRBV18	TRBD2
CATGQGAMEETQYF	TRBV5-4	TRBD1
CASSQDMRGQPQHF	TRBV4-1	.
CASSLRQGRPPFNYGYTF	TRBV27	TRBD1
CASSERTSGPYEQYF	TRBV2	TRBD2
CASSLLGQVYGYTF	TRBV5-1	TRBD1
CASSQDRGGREGSVNEQFF	TRBV4-2	TRBD2
CASRGGAETQYF	TRBV7-9	.
CASSLQDRGGNEQYF	TRBV4-3	TRBD1
CASSQDRGYGYTF	TRBV27	TRBD1
CASSARQGTYEQYF	TRBV2	TRBD1
CASSLYRVNQPQHF	TRBV28	.
CASSLQGDTEAFF	TRBV11-1	.